The TCR beta chain described here comes from a study of cytomegalovirus exposure and HLA in healthy donors (dated by TCRdb to 2015 to 2018). About the investigation overall: An earlier analysis of approximately 640 of the donors reported roughly 300 Gb of sequence data and some 120 million unique TCR beta sequences from roughly 180 million T cells. An early release that covered some 630 HLA-typed donors contained approximately 300 gigabases of sequencing data and about 93 million unique TCR sequences. Of the roughly 400 genotyped donors, approximately 80% were placed in the genetic ancestry cluster associated with self-reported Caucasian donors. The aim of the study was to test whether cataloging public T cell receptors could identify signatures of past pathogen exposure. Using immunosequencing, the study profiled T cell repertoires from about 610 subjects and related those repertoires to cytomegalovirus serostatus. Along with the roughly 700-subject first cohort, a separate validation cohort of over a hundred different subjects was used. To predict cytomegalovirus infection status, the study combined high-throughput TCR immunosequencing, statistical association of individual TCRs with disease status, and machine learning. In a later analysis, previously published TCR beta repertoires from fewer than 750 donors were re-analyzed and high-resolution HLA genotyping was added so that TCR occurrence patterns could be studied. In the later analysis, no new phenotypic data were used to find candidate immune exposures; instead, reliance was placed on TCR beta sequences and their occurrence across donors. An earlier analysis of 587 of the donors used high-throughput TCR beta sequencing to judge whether each TCR beta V gene segment behaved as functional or pseudogenic. Alongside the repertoire data, information on donor age, sex, ethnicity and CMV serostatus was compiled. A later genetic analysis took genome-wide SNP genotypes for about 65% of the roughly 670 donors and used that subset as a discovery cohort. All discovery cohort repertoires had been generated using a single sequencing platform. HLA typing covered class I and class II loci at four-digit resolution. The number of donors typed differed by locus, with about 629-630 for A, B, C, DRB1 and DQB1, approximately 500 for DQA1, approximately 580 for DPA1, and about 450 for DPB1. Roughly five DR-DQ haplotypes were handled as single units for association and clustering, since linkage in the cohort was strong. Among roughly 400 genotyped donors of the cohort, an average of around 220,000 unique TCR beta nucleotide sequences was sequenced per donor, of which roughly 17% were non-productive.

Libraries were made using the immunoSEQ multiplex PCR assay. The multiplex PCR relied on a mix of 60 forward primers for TCR Vbeta segments and 13 reverse primers for TCR Jbeta segments. The CDR3 region of rearranged TCR beta genes was amplified from genomic DNA by a multiplex PCR assay. Amplified TCR beta libraries were sequenced as 87-base-pair reads on the Illumina HiSeq System. In the source study's methods: Across the 670 or so repertoires, a later analysis counted 80 million or so unique TCR beta chains, roughly 11 million of which were shared by at least two donors. To remove PCR and sequencing errors, raw reads were error-corrected and collapsed into unique sequences using a nearest-neighbor algorithm that merged closely related sequences. To assign V, D and J gene segments, CDR3 sequences were aligned to IMGT reference sequences. For a sequence to be retained, at least a six-nucleotide match to both a V gene segment and a J gene segment was required. A rearrangement counted as productive if the CDR3 had no stop codons and remained in frame with V and J, and every other rearrangement counted as non-productive. CDR3 was defined according to IMGT convention as the region running from the second conserved V-encoded cysteine to the conserved J-encoded phenylalanine. The earlier analysis of about 530 of the donors excluded any sequence lacking an unambiguous match to a single V gene segment. An earlier analysis of about 590 of the donors classified V segments as functional when productive rearrangements were above 56.7% and as segregating when the standard deviation between donors was above 5%. A statistical classification framework was built to diagnose cytomegalovirus status from the catalog of TCR beta chain sequences. V and J gene assignment, in a later analysis, came from comparing TCR nucleotide sequences with IMGT/GENE-DB human TR gene sequences. In a later analysis, CDR3 sequences and most-parsimonious VDJ recombination scenarios were assigned using the TCRdist pipeline. A later analysis defined each TCR beta chain by its CDR3 amino acid sequence plus V-gene family, and excluded reads lacking a unique V-gene family. A later analysis removed several hundred highly shared, low-generation-probability nucleotide sequences to deal with suspected cross-contamination and a sequencing artifact. A later analysis calculated a clonal expansion index for each public chain from normalized within-repertoire ranks of inferred template counts. In a later analysis, generation probabilities were computed with a VDJ recombination model fitted to out-of-frame rearrangements, and the resulting probabilities were checked against IGoR. A later analysis scored TCR-TCR, TCR-HLA and TCR-CMV co-occurrence with hypergeometric tests, applying a repertoire-size bias correction to TCR pairs. False discovery rates were estimated in a later analysis by permuting HLA or CMV assignments 20 times. In a later analysis, co-occurring TCRs were grouped using DBSCAN, with TCRdist sequence similarity added in when clustering inside HLA-allele-positive subsets. Repertoires with fewer than 30,000 or more than 120,000 public chains, plus five repertoires with anomalous nucleotide sharing, were excluded from co-occurrence clustering. The clones in this table, taken by TCRdb from immuneACCESS, are in-frame only. Not every clone is retained; where verified, under half of the shortfall comes from an unresolved V gene, and the cause of the rest is unknown. V and J calls and clone size are as listed in that table; D and trimming were resolved from the DNA. A total of 130,000 or so clones appear in this sample, approximately 8% of them only once. The ten biggest clones cover 6% to 7.5% of the sample.

The germline V end is reduced by 5 bases and the J end by 6 bases; junction bases left unmatched: 9. The germline V gene yields SGHTS for CDR1 and YDEGEE for CDR2. The CDR3 numbers 15 residues from cysteine through phenylalanine. This entry keeps only the CDR3 DNA: 45 bases, framed from base 1. Worth noting for this clone: Its antigen is currently not known. No base-level quality is on record; no much larger clone is a single base apart.

Broad study findings and their caveats: Correlated functional status among segregating V segments might reflect linkage disequilibrium, but an unknown experimental factor could not be ruled out. Most TCR sequences were seen in very few donors, while some public TCRs were found in many individuals. A cluster of highly shared sequence variants was judged likely to be a technical artifact of the sequencing pipeline. CMV serostatus was the only immune exposure information available for the cohort. A later analysis found that HLA-associated TCR beta chains were more clonally expanded and had lower generation probabilities than equally common non-associated chains. When HLA alleles, especially DR and DQ, strongly co-occurred, TCR associations were difficult to assign to individual alleles. Roughly uniform sequencing depth across donors was assumed in presence/absence analyses, although this assumption may not hold. Cytomegalovirus status was reported to be diagnosed by the classifier with high specificity and sensitivity in both the original and validation cohorts. In a later analysis, 15,000 to 20,000 TCR beta sequences were associated with specific HLA alleles at a false discovery rate of 0.05. Because counts were too low, about 18 rarely observed V segments, including chromosome 9 orphons, were left out of the earlier analysis of 587 of the donors. Because some donors lacked HLA typing at each locus, the association tests relied only on the typed subset. In a later analysis, the rate of TCR association differed among HLA loci, with DRB1 alleles having the most associated TCRs and HLA-C alleles having the fewest. Because the 87-base-pair reads could not distinguish some IMGT-functional V segments, including TRBV6-2 and TRBV6-3, those segments were excluded. It was suggested by the authors that the approach could potentially be generalized to other disease states and immunological phenotypes. V-gene and J-gene trimming of TCR beta chains was associated with a missense DCLRE1C variant in a later genetic analysis, and the association was replicated in an independent cohort. In the study, about 150 TCR beta chains were listed as associated with cytomegalovirus. A later analysis found that most CMV-associated TCR beta chains appeared HLA-restricted, with HLA associations seemingly driven largely by CMV exposure. In an earlier analysis of fewer than 700 of the donors, most TCR beta V segments appeared in productive rearrangements about 90% or about 30% of the time, broadly matching IMGT annotations. Three of the identified cytomegalovirus-associated TCR beta chains were confirmed in vitro to be specific for cytomegalovirus antigens. According to a later genetic analysis, donors in an Asian-associated ancestry cluster had fewer N-insertions in productive TCRs than the approximately 650-donor mean. According to a later analysis, parvovirus B19, influenza, CMV and Epstein-Barr virus appeared linked to several top co-occurrence clusters. A further reported finding was that TCR beta sequences accurately predicted the HLA-A and HLA-B alleles for most subjects in the first cohort. The cohort was sequenced for TCR beta chains only, and without alpha or paired-chain data the features that could be detected were limited.

The cohort consisted of 666 healthy bone marrow donors. At the time of sampling, every cohort member was nominally healthy, though immune exposures that went unrecorded were likely present. The donor was CMV seropositive and was included in the group of 289 seropositive cohort members. Each donor provided a peripheral blood sample, and peripheral blood mononuclear cells were used for TCR beta sequencing. Genomic DNA extraction from the blood cell samples was performed with the Qiagen DNeasy Blood Extraction Kit. This receptor was taken from a woman in her 40s in good health and CMV-seropositive. The sequence joins TRBV5-8 to TRBJ1-4; 8 bases in the middle match TRBD1. Sequencing input: PBMCs. For the CDR3, the sequence is CASRYDRGGDEKLFF. The DNA sequence is as follows: TGTGCCAGCAGATACGACAGGGGAGGGGATGAAAAACTGTTTTTT.